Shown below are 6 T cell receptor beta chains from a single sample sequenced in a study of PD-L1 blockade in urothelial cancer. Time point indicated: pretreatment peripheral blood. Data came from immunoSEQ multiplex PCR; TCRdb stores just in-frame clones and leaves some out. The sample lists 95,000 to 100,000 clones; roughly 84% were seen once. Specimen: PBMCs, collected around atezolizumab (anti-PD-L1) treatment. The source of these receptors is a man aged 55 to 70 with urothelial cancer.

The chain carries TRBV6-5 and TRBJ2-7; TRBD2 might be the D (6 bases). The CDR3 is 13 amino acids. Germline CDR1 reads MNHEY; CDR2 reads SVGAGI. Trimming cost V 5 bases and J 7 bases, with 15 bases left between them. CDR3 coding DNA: TGTGCCAGCAGTACGGGACTTTTAAAGGAGCAGTACTTC. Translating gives CASSTGLLKEQYF.

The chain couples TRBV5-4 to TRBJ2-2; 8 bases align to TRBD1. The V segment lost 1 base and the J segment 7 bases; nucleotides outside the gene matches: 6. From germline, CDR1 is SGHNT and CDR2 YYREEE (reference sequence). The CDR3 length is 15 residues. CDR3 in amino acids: CASSLQGAQGGELFF. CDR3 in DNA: TGTGCCAGCAGCTTGCAGGGGGCGCAGGGCGGGGAGCTGTTTTTT.

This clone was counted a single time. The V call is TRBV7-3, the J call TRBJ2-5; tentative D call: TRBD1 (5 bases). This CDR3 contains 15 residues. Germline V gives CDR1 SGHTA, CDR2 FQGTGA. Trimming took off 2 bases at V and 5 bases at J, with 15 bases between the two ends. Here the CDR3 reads CASSLDSRLGETQYF. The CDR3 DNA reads TGTGCCAGCAGCTTAGACAGTCGACTGGGTGAGACCCAGTACTTC.

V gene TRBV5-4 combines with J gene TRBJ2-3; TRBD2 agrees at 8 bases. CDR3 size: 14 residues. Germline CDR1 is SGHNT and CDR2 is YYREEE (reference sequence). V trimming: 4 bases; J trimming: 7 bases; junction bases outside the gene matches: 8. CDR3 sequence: CASSRLSGENTQYF. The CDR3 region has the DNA TGTGCCAGCAGCCGCCTTAGCGGGGAAAATACGCAGTATTTT. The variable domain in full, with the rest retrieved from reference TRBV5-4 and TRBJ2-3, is ETGVTQSPTHLIKTRGQQVTLRCSSQSGHNTVSWYQQALGQGPQFIFQYYREEENGRGNFPPRFSGLQFPNYSSELNVNALELDDSALYLCASSRLSGENTQYFGPGTRLTVL.

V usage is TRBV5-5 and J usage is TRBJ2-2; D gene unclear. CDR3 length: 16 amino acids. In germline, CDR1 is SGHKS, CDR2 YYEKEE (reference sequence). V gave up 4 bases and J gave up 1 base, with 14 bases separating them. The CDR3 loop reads CASSLFVPGNTGELFF. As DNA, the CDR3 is TGTGCCAGCAGCCTGTTCGTGCCAGGGAACACCGGGGAGCTGTTTTTT.

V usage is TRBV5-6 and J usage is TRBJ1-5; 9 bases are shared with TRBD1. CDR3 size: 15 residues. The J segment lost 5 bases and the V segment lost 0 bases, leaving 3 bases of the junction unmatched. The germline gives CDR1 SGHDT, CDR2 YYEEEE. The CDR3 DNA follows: TGTGCCAGCAGCTTGGGGACAGGGGTGTATCAGCCCCAGCATTTT. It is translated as CASSLGTGVYQPQHF.